This T cell receptor (beta chain) was sequenced during a study of cytomegalovirus exposure and HLA in healthy donors (dated by TCRdb to about 2017). Background for the entire study: According to an earlier analysis of 587 of the donors, about 190 million T cells yielded 117 million unique TCR beta sequences and roughly 280 Gb of sequence data. Rather than using new phenotypic data, the later analysis identified candidate immune exposures from TCR beta sequences and from how often those sequences occurred across donors. The study aimed to test whether signatures of past pathogen exposure could be identified by cataloging public T cell receptors. Genome-wide SNP genotypes for about 60% of the roughly 700 donors were used in a later genetic analysis, which treated that subset as a discovery cohort. About 330 gigabases of sequencing data and approximately 91 million unique TCR sequences made up an early release that covered over 550 HLA-typed donors. An earlier analysis of around 580 of the donors used high-throughput TCR beta sequencing to judge whether each TCR beta V gene segment behaved as functional or pseudogenic. Class I and class II HLA loci were covered by the typing at four-digit resolution. Among under 450 genotyped donors of the cohort, an average of 235,054 unique TCR beta nucleotide sequences were sequenced per donor, roughly 20% of them non-productive. High-throughput TCR immunosequencing, statistical association of individual TCRs with disease status, and machine learning were combined to predict cytomegalovirus infection status. Donor age, sex, ethnicity and CMV serostatus were compiled alongside the repertoire data. Four or five DR-DQ haplotypes were handled as single units for association and clustering because linkage in the cohort was strong. A later analysis re-analyzed previously published TCR beta repertoires from several hundred donors and added high-resolution HLA genotyping to study TCR occurrence patterns. Besides the first cohort of under 700 subjects, a separate validation cohort made up of about 120 different subjects was used. The study used immunosequencing to profile the T cell repertoires of more than 650 subjects and linked those repertoires to cytomegalovirus serostatus. All discovery cohort repertoires had been generated on a single sequencing platform. The number of donors typed differed by locus, with roughly 620-630 for A, B, C, DRB1 and DQB1, around 560 for DQA1, over 600 for DPA1, and over 400 for DPB1. Of the 398 genotyped donors, around 81% fell in the genetic ancestry cluster associated with self-reported Caucasian donors. The full study reports these points: The earlier analysis of 587 of the donors excluded some 15 rarely observed V segments, including chromosome 9 orphons, because counts were too low. In vitro tests confirmed that a few of the cytomegalovirus-associated TCR beta chains recognize cytomegalovirus antigens. Most CMV-associated TCR beta chains appeared to be HLA-restricted in a later analysis, and the HLA associations seemed to be driven largely by CMV exposure. Compared with the approximately 700-donor mean, donors in an Asian-associated ancestry cluster had fewer N-insertions in productive TCRs, according to a later genetic analysis. Only TCR beta chains were sequenced in this cohort, and the absence of alpha or paired-chain data limited detectable features. At a false discovery rate of 0.05, a later analysis linked under 20,000 TCR beta sequences to specific HLA alleles. Roughly uniform sequencing depth across donors was assumed in presence/absence analyses, although this assumption may not hold. A later analysis found that HLA-associated TCR beta chains were more clonally expanded and had lower generation probabilities than equally common non-associated chains. A further reported finding was that TCR beta sequences accurately predicted the HLA-A and HLA-B alleles for most subjects in the first cohort. In both the original and validation cohorts, the classifier was reported to diagnose cytomegalovirus status with high specificity and sensitivity. The authors suggested that the approach could potentially be extended to other disease states and immunological phenotypes. A later analysis found that TCR association rates varied across HLA loci, with DRB1 alleles showing the most associated TCRs and HLA-C alleles the fewest. Linkage disequilibrium might explain the correlated functional status among segregating V segments, but an unknown experimental factor could not be ruled out. The study gave a list of under 200 TCR beta chains associated with cytomegalovirus. Immune exposure information for the cohort was limited to CMV serostatus. Because HLA typing was missing for some donors at each locus, association tests included only the typed subset. A later genetic analysis associated a missense DCLRE1C variant with V-gene and J-gene trimming of TCR beta chains, and an independent cohort replicated the association. When HLA alleles, especially DR and DQ, strongly co-occurred, TCR associations were difficult to assign to individual alleles. Most TCR sequences were observed very rarely across donors, whereas some public TCRs were present in many individuals. A later analysis reported that several top co-occurrence clusters appeared linked to parvovirus B19, influenza, CMV and Epstein-Barr virus. A cluster of highly shared sequence variants was judged likely to be a technical artifact of the sequencing pipeline. Some IMGT-functional V segments, including TRBV6-2 and TRBV6-3, could not be distinguished by the 87-base-pair reads and were therefore excluded. An earlier analysis of approximately 530 of the donors showed that most TCR beta V segments appeared in productive rearrangements either about 90% or about 30% of the time, which broadly matched IMGT annotations.

The CDR3 goes from the cysteine to the phenylalanine over 13 residues. Of all the DNA, just the CDR3 is kept, 39 bases in frame from base 1. Per the germline V gene, SGDLS is the CDR1 and YYNGEE is the CDR2. V was cut back by 0 bases and J by 2 bases, leaving a gap of 6 bases between them. This clone was found once. The target of this receptor is not known. Base qualities were left out, and no much larger clone turns up one base away. In total, 666 healthy bone marrow donors made up the cohort. Cohort members were all nominally healthy when sampled, although unrecorded immune exposures were likely present. The donor was CMV seropositive and was included in the group of approximately 300 seropositive cohort members. A peripheral blood sample was collected from each donor, and TCR beta sequencing was performed on peripheral blood mononuclear cells. Genomic DNA was extracted from the blood cell samples with the Qiagen DNeasy Blood Extraction Kit.

Library prep was done by the immunoSEQ multiplex PCR assay. For the multiplex PCR, a mixture combining 60 forward primers for TCR Vbeta segments and 13 reverse primers for TCR Jbeta segments was used. A multiplex PCR assay on genomic DNA amplified the CDR3 region of rearranged TCR beta genes. The Illumina HiSeq System was used to sequence the amplified TCR beta libraries as 87-base-pair reads. As for how the authors treated the data: A later analysis counted tens of millions of unique TCR beta chains across the 666 repertoires, and about 10 million of these chains were shared by at least two donors. A nearest-neighbor algorithm error-corrected the raw reads and collapsed the reads into unique sequences, merging closely related sequences to remove PCR and sequencing errors. CDR3 sequences were aligned to IMGT reference sequences to assign V, D and J gene segments. For a sequence to be retained, a match of at least six nucleotides to both a V gene segment and a J gene segment was required. Rearrangements were called productive when the CDR3 lacked stop codons and stayed in frame with V and J; all others were non-productive. CDR3 was defined according to IMGT convention as the region running from the second conserved V-encoded cysteine to the conserved J-encoded phenylalanine. The earlier analysis of about 590 of the donors excluded sequences that lacked an unambiguous match to a single V gene segment. In an earlier analysis of roughly 600 of the donors, a V segment was called functional when productive rearrangements were above 56.7%, and segregating when the standard deviation between donors exceeded 5%. A statistical classification framework was built for diagnosing cytomegalovirus status from the catalog of TCR beta chain sequences. V and J gene assignment, in a later analysis, came from comparing TCR nucleotide sequences with IMGT/GENE-DB human TR gene sequences. Using the TCRdist pipeline, a later analysis assigned CDR3 sequences along with most-parsimonious VDJ recombination scenarios. In a later analysis, every TCR beta chain was defined by the combination of its CDR3 amino acid sequence and its V-gene family, and reads without a unique V-gene family were dropped. In a later analysis, several hundred highly shared, low-generation-probability nucleotide sequences were removed to address suspected cross-contamination and a sequencing artifact. In a later analysis, a clonal expansion index for each public chain was calculated from normalized within-repertoire ranks of inferred template counts. Generation probabilities in a later analysis came from a VDJ recombination model fitted to out-of-frame rearrangements, and those results were checked against IGoR. Hypergeometric tests were used in a later analysis to score TCR-TCR, TCR-HLA and TCR-CMV co-occurrence, with a repertoire-size bias correction applied to the TCR pairs. False discovery rates were estimated in a later analysis by permuting HLA or CMV assignments 20 times. In a later analysis, co-occurring TCRs were grouped with DBSCAN, and TCRdist sequence similarity was added when clustering was performed within HLA-allele-positive subsets. Repertoires with fewer than 30,000 or more than 120,000 public chains, plus five repertoires with anomalous nucleotide sharing, were excluded from co-occurrence clustering. TCRdb stores this immuneACCESS table with in-frame sequences only. Part of the clones is absent; in the studies checked, under half of the shortfall reflects unresolved V genes, and no reason is known for the rest. V and J calls and clone size are given by that table; D and trimming were obtained from the DNA. Across this sample there are more than 110,000 clones, with 70% to 85% seen only once. The biggest ten clones account for approximately 1.5% of the sample.

This chain is built from TRBV9 and TRBJ2-7; TRBD2 might be the D gene, on 5 matching bases. This clonotype was obtained from a man aged 25-45 years in good health and CMV-seropositive. The sample was PBMCs. The nucleotide sequence reads TGTGCCAGCAGCGTAGGAGGGACCTACGAGCAGTACTTC. Translation gives CASSVGGTYEQYF.